This T cell receptor beta chain derives from a study of blood T cell repertoires in COVID-19. Study-level information: PBMCs, B-cell-depleted T cells, or T cells were the source of the cDNA or gDNA that made up the material.

The length of the CDR3 is 14 residues. V lost 0 bases to trimming and J lost 4 bases, with 9 bases between them. The germline V gene encodes CDR1 LNHNV and CDR2 YYDKDF (reference sequence). Membership in each cohort depended on participant-reported clinical history. Original analysis: Estimates of nucleated cell counts were drawn from the amplification of reference gene primers. Here immunoSEQ multiplex PCR was the method, and the copy in TCRdb shows in-frame clones only, minus some. Clonal size and the V and J genes are those of that table, whereas D and trimming came from the DNA. Of a few hundred thousand clones detected, roughly 88% appear once; the ten largest clones hold 1% to 1.5%.

Source material: PBMCs or T cells enriched from blood (not recorded which). The V gene is TRBV15, the J gene TRBJ1-2; D gene ambiguous. This receptor was taken from a woman between 40 and 55 years old with acute COVID-19. As DNA, the CDR3 is TGTGCCACCAGCAGAGATAAACAGATCTATGGCTACACCTTC. It yields the protein CATSRDKQIYGYTF.